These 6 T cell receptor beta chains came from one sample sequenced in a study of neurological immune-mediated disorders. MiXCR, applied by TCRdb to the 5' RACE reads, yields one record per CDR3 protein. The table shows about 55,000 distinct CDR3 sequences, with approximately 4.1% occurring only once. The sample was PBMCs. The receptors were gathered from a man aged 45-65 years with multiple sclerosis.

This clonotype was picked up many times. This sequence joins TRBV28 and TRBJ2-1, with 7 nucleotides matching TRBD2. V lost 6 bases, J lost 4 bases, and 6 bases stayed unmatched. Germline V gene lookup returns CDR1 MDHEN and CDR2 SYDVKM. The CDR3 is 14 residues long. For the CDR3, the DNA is TGTGCCAGCAGGGGGGGGAGTGGGTACAATGAGCAGTTCTTC. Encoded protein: CASRGGSGYNEQFF.

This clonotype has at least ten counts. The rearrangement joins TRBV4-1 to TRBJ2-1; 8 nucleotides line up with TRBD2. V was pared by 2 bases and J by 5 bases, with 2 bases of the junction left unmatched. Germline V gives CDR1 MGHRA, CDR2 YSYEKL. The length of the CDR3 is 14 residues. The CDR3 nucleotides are TGCGCCAGCAGCCAACGGACTAGCCACAATGAGCAGTTCTTC. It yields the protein CASSQRTSHNEQFF.

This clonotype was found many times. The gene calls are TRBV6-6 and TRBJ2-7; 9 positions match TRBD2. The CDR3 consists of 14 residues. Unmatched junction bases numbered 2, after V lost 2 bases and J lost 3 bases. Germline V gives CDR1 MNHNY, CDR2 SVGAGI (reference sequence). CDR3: CASSYGTSFYEQYF. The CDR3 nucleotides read TGTGCCAGCAGTTACGGGACTAGCTTCTACGAGCAGTACTTC.

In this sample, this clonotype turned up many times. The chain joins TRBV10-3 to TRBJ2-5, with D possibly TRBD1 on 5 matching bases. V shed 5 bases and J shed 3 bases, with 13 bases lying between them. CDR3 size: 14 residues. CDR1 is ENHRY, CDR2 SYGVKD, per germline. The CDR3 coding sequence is TGTGCCATCAGTCAGGGCCATACCGAAGAGACCCAGTACTTC. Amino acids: CAISQGHTEETQYF.

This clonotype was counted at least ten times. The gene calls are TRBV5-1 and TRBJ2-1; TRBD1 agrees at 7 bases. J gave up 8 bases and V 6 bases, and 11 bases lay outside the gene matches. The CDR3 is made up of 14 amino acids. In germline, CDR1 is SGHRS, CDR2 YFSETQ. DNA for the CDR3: TGCGCCAGCACCATGGGACAGCTGTCCGATGAGCAGTTCTTC. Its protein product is CASTMGQLSDEQFF.

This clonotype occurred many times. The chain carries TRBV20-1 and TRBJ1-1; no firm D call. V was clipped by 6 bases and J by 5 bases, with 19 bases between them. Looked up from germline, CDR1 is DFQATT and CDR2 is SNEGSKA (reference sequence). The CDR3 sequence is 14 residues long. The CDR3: CSARHGEGWTEAFF. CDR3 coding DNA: TGCAGTGCCCGCCACGGCGAGGGTTGGACTGAAGCTTTCTTT.